These 25 T cell receptor beta chains were sequenced from one sample in a study of blood T cells in healthy people across ages. Primers used in a second PCR of about 6 to 12 cycles were a sample-barcoded 5' primer and a J-beta primer mix. One entry per CDR3 protein results from TCRdb running MiXCR on the 5' RACE reads. The repertoire includes 600,000 to 800,000 distinct CDR3 sequences, over 20% of them detected once, and under 4% sits in the top ten. Material: blood. These receptor sequences come from a man aged 65 to 85 in good health.

This clonotype was seen only a few times. V and J are TRBV20-1 and TRBJ1-4; TRBD1 is a possible D gene (5 bases). Germline values: CDR1 DFQATT, CDR2 SNEGSKA (reference sequence). The CDR3 runs to 14 residues. V was shortened by 3 bases and J by 8 bases, with 16 bases between the two germline ends. Written as DNA, the CDR3 is TGCAGTGCTAGTATTGGGGGAGAGGACGAAAAACTGTTTTTT. This encodes CSASIGGEDEKLFF.

This clonotype was counted only a few times. The chain links TRBV5-1 to TRBJ1-5; 8 bases are a match to TRBD1. Germline V gives CDR1 SGHRS, CDR2 YFSETQ. J gave up 5 bases and V 4 bases, and 5 bases lay outside the gene matches. This CDR3 comprises 14 residues. The CDR3 here is CASSPDRADQPQHF. The CDR3 DNA reads TGCGCCAGCAGCCCGGACAGGGCCGATCAGCCCCAGCATTTT.

This clonotype was recorded a few times. This chain uses TRBV9 with TRBJ2-5; no clear D. This CDR3 region has 13 residues. The germline V gene encodes CDR1 SGDLS and CDR2 YYNGEE. Trimming shortened V by 4 bases and J by 4 bases, and 11 bases separated the two germline ends. CDR3 residues: CASSRRIGETQYF. The CDR3 nucleotides are TGTGCCAGCAGCCGACGGATAGGAGAGACCCAGTACTTC.

Only a few counts were recorded for this clonotype. The CDR3 DNA sequence: TGCAGCGCGGCCAGGAACGACGAGCAGTACTTC. Translation gives CSAARNDEQYF. The rearrangement joins TRBV29-1 to TRBJ2-7, with D uncertain. The CDR3 is made up of 11 amino acids. Trimming cost V 7 bases and J 5 bases, with 12 bases left between them. In germline, CDR1 is SQVTM, CDR2 ANQGSEA.

This clonotype was picked up one time. The V and J genes are TRBV24-1 and TRBJ2-1; no firm D call. The V end was cut by 3 bases, the J end by 7 bases, with 9 bases between. The CDR3 covers 13 residues. Germline V gene lookup returns CDR1 KGHDR and CDR2 SFDVKD. CDR3 nucleotide sequence: TGTGCCACCAGTGATAGTGTCGTTAATGAGCAGTTCTTC. Protein product: CATSDSVVNEQFF.

This chain uses TRBV20-1 with TRBJ1-2; 8 positions agree with TRBD1. The CDR3 is 14 amino acids. The germline V gene encodes CDR1 DFQATT and CDR2 SNEGSKA (reference sequence). Trimming cost V 5 bases and J 4 bases; bases outside gene matches: 9. This CDR3 reads CSAPGQGAIYGYTF. The CDR3 bases are TGCAGTGCTCCCGGGCAGGGGGCGATCTATGGCTACACCTTC.

This clonotype was observed a handful of times. The chain is built from TRBV7-3 and TRBJ2-1; TRBD2 is a possible D gene (6 bases). Germline assignment: CDR1 SGHTA and CDR2 FQGTGA. Trimming took off 3 bases at V and 7 bases at J, with 19 bases between the two ends. The CDR3 contains 16 residues. The CDR3 spells CASSFFPGASENEQFF. As DNA, the CDR3 is TGTGCCAGCAGCTTTTTTCCTGGGGCTAGCGAGAATGAGCAGTTCTTC.

This clonotype was seen more than once but under ten times. The CDR3: CASMTSGGASYNEQFF. The CDR3 DNA sequence: TGTGCCAGCATGACCTCGGGGGGAGCCTCCTACAATGAGCAGTTCTTC. This chain connects TRBV2 to TRBJ2-1; 7 positions match TRBD2. CDR1 is SNHLY, CDR2 FYNNEI, per germline. Trimming took 7 bases from V and 0 from J; bases not matched to a gene: 9. The CDR3 runs 16 residues.

This clonotype was detected a few times. The chain has TRBV20-1 and TRBJ2-1; 15 bases are a match to TRBD2. From germline, CDR1 is DFQATT and CDR2 SNEGSKA (reference sequence). This CDR3 contains 21 residues. The V and J ends lost 3 bases and 4 bases, in that order; junction bases with no gene match: 19. CDR3 sequence: CSARRPRGLAGGHLLYNEQFF. CDR3 DNA sequence: TGCAGTGCTAGGAGACCCCGGGGACTAGCGGGAGGCCACCTCCTTTACAATGAGCAGTTCTTC.

Comment on this clonotype: One end of the junction fails to match germline, which may point to a read error. This chain uses TRBV3-1 with TRBJ1-4; 7 bases are shared with TRBD1. CDR3 size: 14 residues. Germline loops: CDR1 LGHDT, CDR2 YNNKEL (reference sequence). The CDR3 region is CASSPGQTIEKPFF. The CDR3 nucleotides are TGTGCCAGCAGCCCGGGACAGACAATTGAAAAACCGTTTTTT.

This clonotype was counted a few times. The CDR3 region is CASSTADSTGELFF. The CDR3, as DNA: TGTGCCAGCAGTACCGCCGACAGCACCGGGGAGCTGTTTTTT. V is TRBV6-6 and J is TRBJ2-2; D is perhaps TRBD1 (5 bases). CDR3 length equals 14 residues. The V end lost 5 bases, the J end lost 4 bases, and 11 bases lay between the germline ends. Germline CDR1 and CDR2: MNHNY and SVGAGI (reference sequence).

The table lists this clonotype with a few counts. A much larger clone sits a single nucleotide away, making a read error possible. The DNA for the CDR3 is TGTGCCAGCAGTTTATCTGGGGGTTCGGCTTGGGAGACCCAGTACTTC. It encodes CASSLSGGSAWETQYF. The rearrangement links TRBV27 to TRBJ2-5; the D call may be TRBD1 or TRBD2 (5 bases each). CDR3 length: 16 residues. Germline V gives CDR1 MNHEY, CDR2 SMNVEV (reference sequence). V lost 0 bases, J lost 5 bases, and 16 bases lay in between.

This rearrangement joins TRBV4-1 to TRBJ2-5; 14 nucleotides align to TRBD2. The better agreement between TRBJ2-7 and the DNA end casts doubt on the J call. From germline, CDR1 is MGHRA and CDR2 YSYEKL. This CDR3 contains 17 residues. In DNA form, the CDR3 reads TGCGCCAGCAGCCGGGGACTAGCGGGAGACTCCCCCTACGAGCAGTACTTC. Amino acids: CASSRGLAGDSPYEQYF.

The chain employs TRBV3-1 and TRBJ2-3; 10 bases match TRBD1. The CDR3 is 15 amino acids. Trimming removed 4 bases from V and 8 bases from J; junction bases left unmatched: 9. Per germline, CDR1 LGHDT and CDR2 YNNKEL (reference sequence). This CDR3 is CASSPRDRGSSTQYF. CDR3 nucleotides: TGTGCCAGCAGCCCCCGGGACAGGGGCTCGAGTACGCAGTATTTT.

The gene calls are TRBV20-1 and TRBJ2-5; the match to TRBD2 covers 7 bases. The germline V gene has CDR1 DFQATT and CDR2 SNEGSKA (reference sequence). The V gene end was trimmed by 0 bases and the J gene end by 4 bases; junction bases not matched to a gene: 8. This CDR3 has 15 residues. The CDR3 bases are TGCAGTGCTAGAGATCTGGGGGAGGGCGTAGAGACCCAGTACTTC. This sequence encodes CSARDLGEGVETQYF.

The chain couples TRBV27 to TRBJ2-1, with 7 bases aligning to TRBD2. This CDR3 has 14 amino acids. From germline, CDR1 is MNHEY and CDR2 SMNVEV (reference sequence). Germline trimming cut 0 bases from V and 6 bases from J; bases unmatched to any gene: 2. The CDR3 DNA follows: TGTGCCAGCAGTTTATCTGGGGGGGTCAATGAGCAGTTCTTC. Translated: CASSLSGGVNEQFF.

Only a few counts were recorded for this clonotype. The chain combines TRBV27 with TRBJ2-7; 14 positions agree with TRBD2. Germline lookup yields CDR1 MNHEY and CDR2 SMNVEV (reference sequence). The CDR3 is made up of 16 amino acids. The V segment lost 9 bases and the J segment 2 bases; nucleotides outside the gene matches: 9. For the CDR3, the DNA is TGTGCCAGTAGTCATTGGGGACTAGCGGGAGCCTACGAGCAGTACTTC. Its protein product is CASSHWGLAGAYEQYF.

Only a few counts were recorded for this clonotype. The V and J genes are TRBV20-1 and TRBJ1-4; 7 bases are shared with TRBD1. CDR1 is DFQATT, CDR2 SNEGSKA, per germline (reference sequence). V shed 0 bases and J 4 bases; nucleotides not matched to a gene: 5. This CDR3 region has 15 residues. This CDR3 is CSARDLGTDNEKLFF. The CDR3 bases are TGCAGTGCTAGAGATCTTGGGACAGATAATGAAAAACTGTTTTTT.

V gene TRBV7-6 combines with J gene TRBJ2-1; 7 bases fit TRBD2. Looked up from germline, CDR1 is SGHVS and CDR2 is FNYEAQ. Trimming at V came to 4 bases and at J to 8 bases, leaving 5 bases not matched to a gene. This CDR3 contains 13 residues. Here the CDR3 DNA reads TGTGCCAGCAGCTGGGTGGGGGGGGATGAGCAGTTCTTC. Translation gives CASSWVGGDEQFF.

This clonotype was counted only a few times. The chain uses TRBV20-1 and TRBJ2-1; possibly TRBD2 for D (6 bases). Germline assignment: CDR1 DFQATT and CDR2 SNEGSKA (reference sequence). The CDR3 consists of 14 residues. Trimming took off 3 bases at V and 7 bases at J, with 16 bases between the two ends. The CDR3 sequence is CSASWHTGGNEQFF. The DNA for the CDR3 is TGCAGTGCTAGTTGGCACACCGGGGGAAATGAGCAGTTCTTC.

A few counts support this clonotype. This chain joins TRBV7-8 and TRBJ2-3, with 8 bases identical to TRBD2. There are 17 residues in the CDR3. V lost 3 bases to trimming and J lost 2 bases; unmatched junction nucleotides: 10. The V gene's germline CDR1 is SGHVS and CDR2 FQNEAQ. CDR3 residues: CASSLVAGPDYTDTQYF. The CDR3 DNA follows: TGTGCCAGCAGCTTGGTAGCGGGACCCGACTACACAGATACGCAGTATTTT.

V usage is TRBV2 and J usage is TRBJ2-1; weak D call: TRBD2 (5 bases). The V end was cut by 1 base, the J end by 0 bases, with 7 bases between. This CDR3 has 15 residues. Germline V CDR1 and CDR2: SNHLY, FYNNEI. CDR3 nucleotides: TGTGCCAGCAGTGAAGTCGAGGGCTCCTACAATGAGCAGTTCTTC. It translates to CASSEVEGSYNEQFF.

The rearrangement uses TRBV19 and TRBJ2-4; 9 bases line up with TRBD1. This CDR3 has 15 residues. Trimming cost V 1 base and J 5 bases; bases outside gene matches: 3. Germline values: CDR1 LNHDA, CDR2 SQIVND (reference sequence). The CDR3 is CASSIGGQGQNIQYF. Here the CDR3 DNA reads TGTGCCAGTAGTATAGGGGGACAGGGCCAAAACATTCAGTACTTC.

A few counts support this clonotype. The V call is TRBV28, the J call TRBJ1-2, with D uncertain. The germline CDR1 and CDR2 sequences are MDHEN and SYDVKM. The CDR3 spans 14 residues. Trimming left V 7 bases short and J 4 bases short, with 16 bases between. The DNA for the CDR3 is TGTGCCAGCACTTTGACGGCGGCAGGCTATGGCTACACCTTC. Translating it yields CASTLTAAGYGYTF.

This clonotype was counted at least ten times. J is TRBJ2-6 and V is TRBV12-5; tentatively, D is TRBD1 or TRBD2 (5 bases each). The CDR3 sequence is 15 residues long. CDR1 and CDR2 (germline): LGHNT, FRNRAP. V lost 2 bases and J 2 bases, leaving 7 bases between the germline ends. CDR3 in DNA: TGTGCTAGTGGTTTGCAGGGAGCTGGGGCCAACGTCCTGACTTTC. Translation: CASGLQGAGANVLTF.